This T cell receptor (beta chain) was observed in a study of blood T cell repertoires in COVID-19. This clone was observed once. Produced via immunoSEQ multiplex PCR; TCRdb's table is partial and in-frame only. The sample contains 250,000 to 400,000 clones, roughly 84% of which appear only once. This clonotype was sampled from a man in his fifties with active or convalescent COVID-19. The sequenced sample was peripheral blood.

CDR3 sequence reads: CASSTRLGLAGAETQYF. DNA for the CDR3: TGTGCCAGCAGCACTAGGTTGGGACTAGCGGGAGCAGAGACCCAGTACTTC. J is TRBJ2-5 and V is TRBV9; 14 bases match TRBD2. Germline CDR1 is SGDLS and CDR2 is YYNGEE. The CDR3 is 17 amino acids. V lost 4 bases to trimming and J lost 4 bases; unmatched junction nucleotides: 9.